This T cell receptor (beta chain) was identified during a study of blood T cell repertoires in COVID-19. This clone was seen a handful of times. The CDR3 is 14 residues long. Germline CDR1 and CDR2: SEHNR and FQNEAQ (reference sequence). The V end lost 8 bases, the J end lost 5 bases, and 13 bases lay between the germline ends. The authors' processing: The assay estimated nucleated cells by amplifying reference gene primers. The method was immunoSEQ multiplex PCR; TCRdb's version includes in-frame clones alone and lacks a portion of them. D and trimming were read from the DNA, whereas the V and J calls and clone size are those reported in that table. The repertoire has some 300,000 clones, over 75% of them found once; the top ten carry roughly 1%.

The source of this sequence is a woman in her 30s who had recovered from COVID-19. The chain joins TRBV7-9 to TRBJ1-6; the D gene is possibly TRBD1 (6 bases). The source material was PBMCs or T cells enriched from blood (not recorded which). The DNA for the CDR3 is TGTGCCAGCCAAGGGACATCTAATAATTCACCCCTCCACTTT. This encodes CASQGTSNNSPLHF.